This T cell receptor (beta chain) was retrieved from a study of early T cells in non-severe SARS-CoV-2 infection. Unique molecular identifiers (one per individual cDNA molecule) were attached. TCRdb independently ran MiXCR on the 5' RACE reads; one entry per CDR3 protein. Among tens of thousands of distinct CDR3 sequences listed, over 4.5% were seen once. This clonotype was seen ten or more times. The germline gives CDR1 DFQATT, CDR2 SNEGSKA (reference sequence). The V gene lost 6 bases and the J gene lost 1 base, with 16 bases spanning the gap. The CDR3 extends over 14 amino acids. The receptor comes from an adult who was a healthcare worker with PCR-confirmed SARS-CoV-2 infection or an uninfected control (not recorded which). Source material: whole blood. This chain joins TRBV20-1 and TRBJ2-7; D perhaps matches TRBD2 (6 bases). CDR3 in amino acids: CSARSGVSSYEQYF. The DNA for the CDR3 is TGCAGTGCCCGATCGGGGGTCAGTTCCTACGAGCAGTACTTC.